This T cell receptor (beta chain) was recorded in a study of T cell responses to AZD1222 COVID-19 vaccine (dated by TCRdb to 2020 to 2022). With regard to the full study: TCR sequencing was performed for about 250 trial participants, of whom approximately 200 were given two doses of AZD1222 and 26 were given two doses of MenACWY control vaccine. Trial participants were enrolled by age into 18-55, 56-69 and 70-plus year subgroups, with 148, 28 and 57 TCR-sequenced participants respectively.

Comments on this clone: No antigen is known for it. No base quality information exists; no much larger clone differs at one position.

What the time point label conveys for this sample: about 28 days (+/-7) after the second vaccine dose. AZD1222 recipients whose second dose came at about 4 weeks and those whose second dose came at about 12 weeks were combined into one group, since spike-specific TCR depth and breadth did not differ between the two schedules. Vaccinee samples came from UK trials COV001 and COV002, including a single-blind randomized controlled phase 2/3 trial of AZD1222 (ChAdOx1 nCoV-19) in healthy adults. For TCRbeta chain sequencing, PBMC samples from trial participants were taken at day 0 and at day 28 after the second dose. The investigation overall reported the following: Epitopes outside the regions mutated in the B.1.351 and B.1.1.7 variants were reportedly recognized by nearly half of the unique spike-specific TCRs. After two AZD1222 doses, spike-specific TCR breadth and depth were significantly higher than at day 0 and than in MenACWY recipients. Conclusions about previously exposed vaccinees were limited because only a handful of AZD1222 recipients were SARS-CoV-2 seropositive at baseline. In the small 56-69-year group, the increase in depth fell short of significance, most likely because of low power. Most participants were white British and females outnumbered males, and the authors suggested that clonal diversity may have been underestimated. No day 14 peak-response samples were available, so repertoires were characterized only after the peak T cell response. The whole spike protein was spanned by vaccine-associated CD4 TCRs, and dominant responses were seen in regions 160-218 and 743-854.

The CDR3 starts with the cysteine, ends with the phenylalanine, and has 11 residues. Only the CDR3 DNA is retained, 33 bases long and in frame from the first base. Trimming removed 3 bases from V and 8 bases from J, leaving 9 bases between the germline ends. Sequences DFQATT (CDR1) and SNEGSKA (CDR2) are obtained from the germline V gene (reference sequence). The CDR3 regions of human TCRbeta chains were analyzed by immunosequencing. In the paper's pipeline: Repertoire TCRs were checked for matches against a reference library of SARS-CoV-2-specific TCRs that had been generated using the MIRA antigen-specificity platform. Breadth was defined as the fraction of unique TCRs that were SARS-CoV-2-associated, and depth was defined as the fraction of total T cells that were SARS-CoV-2-associated. Using the MIRA data, each spike-specific TCR was mapped to the spike region that the TCR reacts to and placed in a CD4 or CD8 class. Log10-transformed breadth and depth values were compared by one-way ANOVA with Sidak's multiple comparisons tests. What TCRdb holds here is the immuneACCESS table cut down to in-frame rearrangements. Part of the clones is not present; checked against another copy, under half of the missing clones reflect an unresolved V gene, and the others are unexplained. For V, J and clone size, that table is used; D and trimming come from the DNA. Within this sample are almost 95,000 clones, with roughly 85% of them counted one time only. The ten largest account for 4.5% of the sample.

The TCR sequence derives from an adult who received the AZD1222 COVID-19 vaccine. Specimen: peripheral blood, collected 28 days after the second AZD1222 dose. The V and J segments used are TRBV20-1 and TRBJ2-3; 5 matching bases give a weak D call of TRBD2. The DNA reads TGCAGTGCTAGCCCCGGGGTTACGCAGTATTTT. Protein translation: CSASPGVTQYF.